This TCR beta chain was found in a study of blood T cell repertoires in COVID-19. Measured with immunoSEQ multiplex PCR; TCRdb has only the in-frame clones, and not every one. The table includes 200,000 to 250,000 clones, approximately 90% detected once. The germline gives CDR1 SGHRS, CDR2 YFSETQ. The CDR3 runs to 16 residues. With 4 bases clipped from V and 12 bases from J, the junction kept 14 bases outside the gene matches. The genes are TRBV5-1 and TRBJ2-1; 12 bases are a match to TRBD2. The sample consisted of PBMCs or T cells enriched from blood (not recorded which). The clonotype comes from a woman aged 25 to 39 who had recovered from COVID-19. The DNA for the CDR3 is TGCGCCAGCAGCACTACTAGCGGGGGGCCAGCCTCTGGGCAGTTCTTC. Translated, it gives CASSTTSGGPASGQFF.